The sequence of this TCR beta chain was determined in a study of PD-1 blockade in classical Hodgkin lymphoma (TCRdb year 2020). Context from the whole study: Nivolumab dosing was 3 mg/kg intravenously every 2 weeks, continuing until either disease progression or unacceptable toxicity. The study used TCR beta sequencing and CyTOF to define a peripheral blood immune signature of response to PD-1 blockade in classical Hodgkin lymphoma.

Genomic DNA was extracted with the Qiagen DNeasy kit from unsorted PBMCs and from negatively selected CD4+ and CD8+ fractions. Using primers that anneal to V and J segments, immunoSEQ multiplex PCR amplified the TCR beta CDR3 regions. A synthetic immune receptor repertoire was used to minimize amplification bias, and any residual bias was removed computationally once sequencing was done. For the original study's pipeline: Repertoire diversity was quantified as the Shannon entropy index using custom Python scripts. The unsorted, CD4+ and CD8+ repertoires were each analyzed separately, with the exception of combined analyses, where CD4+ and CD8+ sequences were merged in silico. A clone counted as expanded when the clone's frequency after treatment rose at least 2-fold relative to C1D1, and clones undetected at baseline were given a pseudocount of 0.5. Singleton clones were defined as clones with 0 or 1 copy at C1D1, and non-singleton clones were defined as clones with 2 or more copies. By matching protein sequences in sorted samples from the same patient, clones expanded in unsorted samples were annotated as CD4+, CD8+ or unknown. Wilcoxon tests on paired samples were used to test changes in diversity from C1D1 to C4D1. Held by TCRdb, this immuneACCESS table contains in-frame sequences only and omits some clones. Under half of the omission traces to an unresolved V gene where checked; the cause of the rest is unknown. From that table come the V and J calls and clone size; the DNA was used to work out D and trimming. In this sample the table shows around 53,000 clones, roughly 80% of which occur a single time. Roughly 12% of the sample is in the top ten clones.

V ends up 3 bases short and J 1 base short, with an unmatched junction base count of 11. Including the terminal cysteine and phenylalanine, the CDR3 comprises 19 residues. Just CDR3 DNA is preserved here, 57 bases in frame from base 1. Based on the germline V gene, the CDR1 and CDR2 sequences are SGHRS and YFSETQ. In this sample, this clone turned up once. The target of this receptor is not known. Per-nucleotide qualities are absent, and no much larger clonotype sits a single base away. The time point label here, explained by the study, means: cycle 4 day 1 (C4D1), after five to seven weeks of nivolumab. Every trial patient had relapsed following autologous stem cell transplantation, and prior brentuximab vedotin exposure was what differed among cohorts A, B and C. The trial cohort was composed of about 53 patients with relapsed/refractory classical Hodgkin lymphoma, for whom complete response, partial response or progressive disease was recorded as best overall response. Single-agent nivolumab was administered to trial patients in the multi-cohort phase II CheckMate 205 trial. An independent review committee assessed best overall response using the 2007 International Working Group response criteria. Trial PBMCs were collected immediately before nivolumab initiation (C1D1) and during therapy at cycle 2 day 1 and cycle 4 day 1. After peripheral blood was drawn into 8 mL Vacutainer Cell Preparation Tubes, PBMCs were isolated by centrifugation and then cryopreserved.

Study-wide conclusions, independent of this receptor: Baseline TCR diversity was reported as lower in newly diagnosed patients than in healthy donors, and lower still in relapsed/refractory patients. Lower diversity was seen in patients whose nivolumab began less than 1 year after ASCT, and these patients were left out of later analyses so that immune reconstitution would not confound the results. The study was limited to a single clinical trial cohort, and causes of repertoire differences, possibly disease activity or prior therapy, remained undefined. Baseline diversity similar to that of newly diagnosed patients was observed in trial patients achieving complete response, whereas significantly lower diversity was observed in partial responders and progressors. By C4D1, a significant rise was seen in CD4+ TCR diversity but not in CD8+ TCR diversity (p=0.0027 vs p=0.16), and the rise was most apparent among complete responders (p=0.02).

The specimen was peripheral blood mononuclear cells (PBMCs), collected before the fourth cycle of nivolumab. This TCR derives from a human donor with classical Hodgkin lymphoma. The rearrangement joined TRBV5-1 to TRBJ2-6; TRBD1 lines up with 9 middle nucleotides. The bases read TGCGCCAGCAGCTATCCCCGGACAGGGGCAGGGTCTGGGGCCAACGTCCTGACTTTC. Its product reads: CASSYPRTGAGSGANVLTF. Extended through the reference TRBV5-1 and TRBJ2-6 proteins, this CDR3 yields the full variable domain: KAGVTQTPRYLIKTRGQQVTLSCSPISGHRSVSWYQQTPGQGLQFLFEYFSETQRNKGNFPGRFSGRQFSNSRSEMNVSTLELGDSALYLCASSYPRTGAGSGANVLTFGAGSRLTVL.